The rows below give T cell receptor beta chains drawn from one sample of a study of blood T cell repertoires in COVID-19. Data came from immunoSEQ multiplex PCR; TCRdb stores just in-frame clones and leaves some out. This table has about 160,000 clones, about 85% appearing once. The specimen was PBMCs or T cells enriched from blood (not recorded which). Every receptor here comes from a woman aged 45 to 65 who had recovered from COVID-19. The CDR3 runs from the conserved cysteine through the conserved F or W. The D gene is left open where the match is weak. Clone size is not always given. Where it is, it says once, few, many or a class for expanded clones.

size	length	J	D	V	CDR3	DNA
-	14	TRBJ2-7	TRBD2	TRBV5-1	CPRTAGGGSYEQYF	TGCCCCCGCACTGCCGGGGGGGGATCCTACGAGCAGTACTTC
-	15	TRBJ1-1	-	TRBV7-8	CASSLVRQANTEAFF	TGTGCCAGCAGCTTAGTTCGACAGGCGAACACTGAAGCTTTCTTT
-	14	TRBJ1-5	-	TRBV19	CASSSSGGNQPQHF	TGTGCCAGTAGTAGCTCAGGGGGCAATCAGCCCCAGCATTTT
-	17	TRBJ2-1	TRBD2	TRBV5-4	CASSLKRGGSVVNEQFF	TGTGCCAGCAGCTTGAAGCGGGGGGGATCCGTGGTCAATGAGCAGTTCTTC
few	14	TRBJ2-2	-	TRBV27	CASRDNANTGELFF	TGTGCCAGCAGGGACAACGCGAACACCGGGGAGCTGTTTTTT
-	13	TRBJ2-7	TRBD1	TRBV19	CASSIGQGNEQYF	TGTGCCAGTAGTATAGGACAGGGGAACGAGCAGTACTTC
-	12	TRBJ1-1	-	TRBV2	CASSKLRTEAFF	TGTGCCAGCAGTAAACTGCGTACTGAAGCTTTCTTT
-	13	TRBJ2-5	TRBD2	TRBV4-2	CASRLAGQETQYF	TGTGCCAGCAGACTAGCGGGTCAAGAGACCCAGTACTTC
-	15	TRBJ2-1	TRBD2	TRBV7-2	CASSQLAGSSNEQFF	TGTGCCAGCAGCCAACTAGCGGGGAGCAGCAATGAGCAGTTCTTC
-	13	TRBJ1-2	-	TRBV3-1/TRBV3-2	CASSQGGGLGYTF	TGTGCCAGCAGCCAAGGGGGGGGGCTTGGCTACACCTTC
-	15	TRBJ2-2	TRBD2	TRBV4-3	CASRGGGVVTGELFF	TGCGCCAGTCGAGGCGGGGGGGTGGTCACCGGGGAGCTGTTTTTT
-	17	TRBJ1-5	-	TRBV7-2	CASSGSGGRHSNQPQHF	TGTGCCAGCAGCGGGTCCGGAGGGAGGCATAGCAATCAGCCCCAGCATTTT
-	14	TRBJ2-1	-	TRBV6-2/TRBV6-3	CASSYYGGRNEQFF	TGTGCCAGCAGTTACTACGGGGGACGGAATGAGCAGTTCTTC
-	13	TRBJ2-7	TRBD2	TRBV6-5	CASRGGGSYEQYF	TGTGCCAGCAGAGGCGGGGGTTCCTACGAGCAGTACTTC
-	15	TRBJ2-1	TRBD2	TRBV28	CASGVSGSSYNEQFF	TGTGCCAGCGGCGTTAGCGGGAGCTCCTACAATGAGCAGTTCTTC
-	15	TRBJ1-5	TRBD1	TRBV6-5	CASTNAPGGSQPQHF	TGTGCCAGCACAAATGCCCCAGGGGGCAGTCAGCCCCAGCATTTT
once	14	TRBJ1-2	-	TRBV19	CASRQGGVPYGYTF	TGTGCCAGTAGACAGGGTGGAGTGCCCTATGGCTACACCTTC
-	15	TRBJ2-1	TRBD2	TRBV28	CASSLPGTIINEQFF	TGTGCCAGCAGTTTACCCGGGACTATTATCAATGAGCAGTTCTTC
-	17	TRBJ2-3	TRBD2	TRBV6-2/TRBV6-3	CASSPGTSGRAADTQYF	TGTGCCAGCAGCCCCGGGACTAGCGGGAGGGCCGCAGATACGCAGTATTTT
-	13	TRBJ1-5	-	TRBV27	CASGHRGNQPQHF	TGTGCCAGCGGTCACCGGGGCAATCAGCCCCAGCATTTT
few	17	TRBJ2-6	TRBD2	TRBV7-9	CASSAASGGDGANVLTF	TGTGCCAGCAGCGCAGCTAGCGGGGGTGATGGGGCCAACGTCCTGACTTTC
few	13	TRBJ2-5	-	TRBV5-8	CASSPSAGKTQYF	TGTGCCAGCAGCCCAAGCGCGGGAAAGACCCAGTACTTC
once	15	TRBJ1-1	-	TRBV5-4	CASSLPGGRDTEAFF	TGTGCCAGCAGCTTGCCGGGAGGGAGGGACACTGAAGCTTTCTTT
-	14	TRBJ1-2	-	TRBV10-3	CATQDRSHNYGYTF	TGTGCCACTCAAGACAGGTCCCATAACTATGGCTACACCTTC
-	14	TRBJ2-1	TRBD2	TRBV12-5	CASATAGVGNEQFF	TGTGCTAGTGCGACTGCGGGAGTAGGAAATGAGCAGTTCTTC
-	15	TRBJ1-4	-	TRBV7-2	CASSLRAGEGEKLFF	TGTGCCAGCAGCTTACGGGCAGGGGAGGGGGAAAAACTGTTTTTT